This T cell receptor (beta chain) stems from a study of blood T cells in healthy people across ages. Findings of the study overall: Any conclusive comparison of naive versus antigen-experienced cells was prevented by using unsorted PBMCs.

A second PCR of about 7 to 11 cycles used a sample-barcoded 5' primer and a J-beta primer mix. Each CDR3 protein gets one entry after TCRdb re-called the 5' RACE reads with MiXCR. The sample comprises 1.8 million or so distinct CDR3 sequences, roughly 43% of which are singletons, and roughly 23% rests with the top ten. The V end was cut by 3 bases, the J end by 0 bases, with 12 bases between. Germline V CDR1 and CDR2: DFQATT, SNEGSKA (reference sequence). This CDR3 is built from 15 residues. Regarding this clonotype: The antigen is unknown.

Extracted total RNA amounted to at least 5 micrograms for each sample. This chain links TRBV20-1 with TRBJ1-5; D call uncertain. The TCR originated in a human donor in good health. Sample: blood. CDR3 DNA sequence: TGCAGTGCTAGGTCACGGATTTATAGCAATCAGCCCCAGCATTTT. It specifies CSARSRIYSNQPQHF.